The 6 T cell receptor beta chains below come from one sample, sequenced in a study of vaccination and CD4 T cells after COVID-19. Sequenced with the Oncomine TCR Beta short-read assay was DNA taken from cultured CD4+ T cells. Each CDR3 protein gets one entry after TCRdb re-called the PCR reads with MiXCR. The sample carries fewer than 20,000 distinct CDR3 sequences, around 48% recorded once. Noted treatment: roughly ten-day PBMC culture with coronavirus spike peptide pools or control peptides (ViraFEST assay). Their antigen targets remain unknown. Source: CD4+ T cells from blood, cultured in vitro, taken before SARS-CoV-2 vaccination. The receptors shown here come from a human donor who had recovered from COVID-19.

The rearrangement joins TRBV11-2 to TRBJ2-5; D not resolved. The germline V gene has CDR1 SGHAT and CDR2 FQNNGV. The length of the CDR3 is 15 residues. Trimming pared 6 bases from V and 4 bases from J, leaving 18 bases between. CDR3 in amino acids: CASSPPGNLRETQYF. The CDR3 DNA is TGTGCCAGCAGTCCGCCCGGTAACCTGAGAGAGACCCAGTACTTC.

The chain is built from TRBV20-1 and TRBJ1-1; D might be TRBD1 (5 bases). The CDR3 consists of 13 residues. The germline gives CDR1 DFQATT, CDR2 SNEGSKA (reference sequence). Deletions cut 3 bases from V and 8 bases from J, with 16 bases between. The CDR3 here is CSARYSIGTEAFF. For the CDR3, the DNA is TGCAGTGCTAGGTACAGTATTGGGACCGAAGCTTTCTTT.

This clonotype was seen only a few times. The J gene is TRBJ1-6, the V gene TRBV6-1; 11 nucleotides align to TRBD1. CDR3 size: 14 residues. Germline V gives CDR1 MNHNS, CDR2 SASEGT. Unmatched junction bases numbered 3, after V lost 5 bases and J lost 9 bases. The DNA for the CDR3 is TGTGCCAGCAGTCCGGGACAGGGGGTTTCACCCCTCCACTTT. Amino acid sequence: CASSPGQGVSPLHF.

The J gene is TRBJ2-7, the V gene TRBV5-5; TRBD1 or TRBD2 may be the D gene (5 bases each). CDR3 length equals 15 residues. Trimming shortened V by 3 bases and J by 6 bases, and 19 bases separated the two germline ends. Germline values: CDR1 SGHKS, CDR2 YYEKEE (reference sequence). This chain's CDR3 is CASSYSQDGVGEQYF. As DNA, the CDR3 is TGTGCCAGCAGCTATTCACAGGACGGGGTTGGCGAGCAGTACTTC.

This clonotype came up a few times. The chain uses TRBV24-1 and TRBJ2-5; D not resolved. Trimming took 8 bases from V and 5 from J, leaving 23 bases between them. From germline, CDR1 is KGHDR and CDR2 SFDVKD. This CDR3 is built from 16 residues. The CDR3 DNA is TGTGCCACCATTGGGCAAAACGGACGGAGTGGGGAGACCCAGTACTTC. Translated: CATIGQNGRSGETQYF.

The chain has TRBV7-2 and TRBJ1-1; a weak D match, TRBD1 (5 bases). Trimming took off 3 bases at V and 0 bases at J, with 8 bases between the two ends. Germline CDR1 and CDR2: SGHTA and FQGNSA. The CDR3 extends over 14 amino acids. The CDR3 sequence is CASSLGPMNTEAFF. For the CDR3, the DNA is TGTGCCAGCAGCTTGGGGCCCATGAACACTGAAGCTTTCTTT.